This entry describes one TCR beta chain. This clone came up a few times. Its antigen has not been determined. Base qualities are missing; no much larger clone stands one base away. These data are taken from a study of CD8+ T cells in alopecia areata (dated by TCRdb to the late 2010s). For the wider study: Treated patients were enrolled in an open-label pilot trial of oral tofacitinib, 5 to 10 mg twice daily, for moderate-to-severe alopecia areata. On the human side, TCRbeta sequencing was run on scalp tissue and on sorted CD4+ and CD8+ peripheral blood T cells from healthy controls and from alopecia areata patients with either patchy or totalis/universalis disease. Biopsies were taken from tofacitinib-treated patients at baseline and at 4 and 24 weeks of treatment, and a later scalp biopsy was taken in several of the tofacitinib-treated patients. TCRbeta CDR3 regions were amplified by immunoSEQ multiplex PCR using 35 Vbeta forward and 13 Jbeta reverse primers. Patients received tofacitinib for 6 to 18 months and were then followed off drug for 6 months to check for delayed response and recurrence. Disease severity in treated patients was measured with the SALT score, which quantifies the percentage of affected scalp surface area. High-throughput TCRbeta sequencing was used to examine T cell clonal expansion in alopecia areata in both the C3H/HeJ mouse model and human patients. Scalp clonality was compared across normal scalp (n=4), patchy alopecia areata scalp (n=8), and alopecia totalis/universalis scalp (n=8). RNA came from the PAXgene miRNA kit for fixed scalp, the miRNeasy kit for PBMCs, and the RNeasy kit for mouse skin.

Taken with the paper, the label for time point translates to: less than five weeks on oral tofacitinib. The sample's treatment or condition label, decoded: oral pan-JAK inhibitor, 5-10 mg twice daily. Lesional scalp punch biopsies and peripheral blood were collected from alopecia areata patients. PBMCs were isolated by density centrifugation and stained for CD3, CD4 and CD8, after which CD4+ and CD8+ T cells were sorted on a FACSAria. V loses 3 bases at its end and J loses 5 bases; junction bases beyond the gene matches: 5. CDR1 SGDLS and CDR2 YYNGEE were looked up in the germline V gene. From the cysteine through the phenylalanine, the CDR3 covers 15 amino acids. The entry retains the CDR3 DNA only, 45 bases that are in frame from base 1. Points the paper makes about the study in general: Tofacitinib significantly lowered scalp clonality and the number of expanded CD8+ clones among the top 100 scalp clones. Because the treated cohort was small and had just a single nonresponder, larger studies are needed to establish links between baseline CD8+ expansion and response. Many expanded lesional clones persisted in scalp and blood during tofacitinib treatment, which may partly explain relapse after stopping treatment. Unlike mouse skin, which is dominated by gammadelta T cells, normal human skin has resident alphabeta T cells that are also sequenced, and this complicates analysis of the scalp TCR repertoire. Higher clonality and more expanded CD8+ clones were observed in lesional scalp than in normal scalp, particularly in alopecia totalis/universalis, a finding suggestive of antigenic drive. Shared TCR sequences between patients were less evident than in mice, which may be partly attributable to HLA diversity in the patient population.

The protocol used for the library was the immunoSEQ multiplex PCR assay. RNA was extracted from all samples and reverse transcribed into cDNA as template for TCR sequencing. First-strand cDNA was synthesized with SuperScript III using a 2:1 mix of oligo-dT and random hexamers. A synthetic immune receptor repertoire was used to gauge amplification bias, and whatever bias remained was removed computationally. From the authors' description of their analysis: After raw reads were preprocessed to remove errors, the CDR3 was defined following IMGT conventions as running from the conserved cysteine to phenylalanine. To get clonality, Shannon entropy was normalized by log2 of the number of productive unique TCRs and the result was subtracted from 1. Scalp TCRbeta sequences were cross-referenced with sorted blood CD4 and CD8 repertoires so that the CD4 or CD8 identity of scalp clones could be inferred. The clones in this table, taken by TCRdb from immuneACCESS, are in-frame only. Not every clone is retained; where verified, under half of the shortfall comes from an unresolved V gene, and the cause of the rest is unknown. V and J calls and clone size are those listed in that table; D and trimming were worked out from the DNA. The sample has 120,000 or so clones on record, roughly 50% of them singletons. Around 30% of the sample is taken by the ten largest.

The rearranged segments are TRBV9 and TRBJ2-1; TRBD1 matches 10 bases in the middle. The sample consisted of CD8+ T cells sorted from blood, taken at week 4, from a patient treated with tofacitinib. The sequence derives from a human donor with alopecia areata. The CDR3 reads CASSATGGLNNEQFF. The nucleotide sequence reads as follows: TGTGCCAGCAGCGCGACAGGGGGCTTGAACAATGAGCAGTTCTTC.